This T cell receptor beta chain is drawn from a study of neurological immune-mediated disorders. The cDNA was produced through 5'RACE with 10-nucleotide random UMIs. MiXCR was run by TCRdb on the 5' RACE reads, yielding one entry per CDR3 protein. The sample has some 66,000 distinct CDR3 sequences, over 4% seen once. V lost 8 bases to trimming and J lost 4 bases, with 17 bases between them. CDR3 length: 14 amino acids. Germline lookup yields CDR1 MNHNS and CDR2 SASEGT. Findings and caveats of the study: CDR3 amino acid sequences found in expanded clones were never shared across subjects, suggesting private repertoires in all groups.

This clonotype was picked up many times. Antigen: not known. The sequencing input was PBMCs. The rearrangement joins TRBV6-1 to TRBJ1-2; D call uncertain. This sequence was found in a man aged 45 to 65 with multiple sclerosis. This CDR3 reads CASAPSELGYGYTF. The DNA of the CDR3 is TGTGCCAGCGCACCCTCGGAGCTTGGCTATGGCTACACCTTC.